These 14 T cell receptor beta chains originate from one sample sequenced in a study of shared clonotypes between healthy human individuals. Only in-frame clones appear in the TCRdb table, and some are missing; sequencing was by immunoSEQ multiplex PCR. The sample has approximately 980,000 clones; about 80% are singletons. The sequencing sample was made of memory CD4+ T cells sorted from blood. The subset: CD45RA-negative fraction. The source is a man aged 18 to 35 in good health.

V is TRBV19 and J is TRBJ2-1; TRBD1 might be the D (6 bases). The germline V and J ends were trimmed by 2 bases and 8 bases, with 13 bases remaining between them. Germline V CDR1 and CDR2: LNHDA, SQIVND (reference sequence). The CDR3 length is 14 residues. The CDR3 DNA is TGTGCCAGTAGTATAACAGGGCGGTTGGATGAGCAGTTCTTC. Translated: CASSITGRLDEQFF.

A word on this clone: Other DNA sequences in this specimen translate into the identical CDR3. The chain links TRBV7-2 to TRBJ2-5, with D perhaps assigned TRBD1 or TRBD2 (6 bases each). Deletions cut 3 bases from V and 1 base from J, with 15 bases between. CDR3 length: 16 amino acids. CDR1 SGHTA and CDR2 FQGNSA come from the germline V gene. The CDR3 sequence is CASSLGGGGVQETQYF. The CDR3 bases are TGTGCCAGCAGCTTGGGGGGCGGAGGGGTCCAAGAGACCCAGTACTTC. Variable domain in full (rest from reference TRBV7-2 and TRBJ2-5): GAGVSQSPSNKVTEKGKDVELRCDPISGHTALYWYRQSLGQGLEFLIYFQGNSAPDKSGLPSDRFSAERTGGSVSTLTIQRTQQEDSAVYLCASSLGGGGVQETQYFGPGTRLLVL.

V gene TRBV11-2 combines with J gene TRBJ1-2; 7 positions agree with TRBD1. V was clipped by 4 bases and J by 4 bases; unmatched bases: 3. The CDR3 covers 13 residues. Germline CDR1 reads SGHAT; CDR2 reads FQNNGV. This chain's CDR3 is CASSSGQPYGYTF. CDR3 sequence (DNA): TGTGCCAGCAGCTCGGGACAGCCCTATGGCTACACCTTC.

The chain employs TRBV28 and TRBJ1-2; TRBD1 is a possible D gene (6 bases). The CDR3 loop spans 14 amino acids. Germline values: CDR1 MDHEN, CDR2 SYDVKM. V was cut by 6 bases and J by 4 bases, with 15 bases left in between. CDR3 sequence: CASRAKGVSYGYTF. CDR3 coding DNA: TGTGCCAGCAGGGCTAAGGGGGTGTCCTATGGCTACACCTTC.

V is TRBV5-1 and J is TRBJ1-1; the D gene is possibly TRBD1 (5 bases). The V end was cut by 2 bases, the J end by 0 bases, with 11 bases between. This CDR3 comprises 15 residues. Germline V gives CDR1 SGHRS, CDR2 YFSETQ. CDR3 DNA: TGCGCCAGCAGCTTAGACAGTTTAATGAACACTGAAGCTTTCTTT. It is translated as CASSLDSLMNTEAFF. The full variable domain, in which reference TRBV5-1 and TRBJ1-1 provide the parts outside the CDR3, is KAGVTQTPRYLIKTRGQQVTLSCSPISGHRSVSWYQQTPGQGLQFLFEYFSETQRNKGNFPGRFSGRQFSNSRSEMNVSTLELGDSALYLCASSLDSLMNTEAFFGQGTRLTVV.

The chain recombines TRBV6-1 with TRBJ1-4; weak D call: TRBD1 (5 bases). Trimming pared 11 bases from V and 6 bases from J, leaving 13 bases between. The V gene's germline CDR1 is MNHNS and CDR2 SASEGT. The CDR3 totals 12 residues. In DNA, the CDR3 is TGTGCCTGCGGGACGGAGTATGAAAAACTGTTTTTT. Translating gives CACGTEYEKLFF.

This clone occurred a few times. V and J are TRBV9 and TRBJ2-1; possibly TRBD2 for D (6 bases). In germline, CDR1 is SGDLS, CDR2 YYNGEE. Trimming cost V 4 bases and J 0 bases, with 8 bases left between them. This CDR3 comprises 14 residues. The CDR3 sequence is CASSPGSSYNEQFF. The CDR3 nucleotides are TGTGCCAGCAGCCCCGGGAGCTCCTACAATGAGCAGTTCTTC.

As regards this clone: This may stem from a read error, because a much larger clone lies one nucleotide away. Other DNA sequences in the sample encode the same CDR3. This sequence joins TRBV19 and TRBJ1-2, with TRBD1 matching 7 bases. There are 14 residues in the CDR3. The J segment lost 0 bases and the V segment lost 3 bases, leaving 1 base of the junction unmatched. From germline, CDR1 is LNHDA and CDR2 SQIVND (reference sequence). As DNA, the CDR3 is TGTGCCAGTAGTATCGGGACAGCTAACTATGGCTACACCTTC. Translating it yields CASSIGTANYGYTF. Full variable domain (rest looked up from reference TRBV19 and TRBJ1-2): DGGITQSPKYLFRKEGQNVTLSCEQNLNHDAMYWYRQDPGQGLRLIYYSQIVNDFQKGDIAEGYSVSREKKESFPLTVTSAQKNPTAFYLCASSIGTANYGYTFGSGTRLTVV.

The genes are TRBV7-2 and TRBJ1-2; no reliable D call. The CDR3 contains 14 residues. CDR1 SGHTA and CDR2 FQGNSA come from the germline V gene. Trimming took off 2 bases at V and 0 bases at J, with 7 bases between the two ends. CDR3 DNA sequence: TGTGCCAGCAGCTTAACGGCTACTAACTATGGCTACACCTTC. Its protein is CASSLTATNYGYTF.

This rearrangement joins TRBV6-5 to TRBJ1-6; TRBD1 might be the D (5 bases). V was clipped by 1 base and J by 11 bases, with 15 bases between them. This CDR3 has 15 amino acids. Germline CDR1 reads MNHEY; CDR2 reads SVGAGI. The CDR3 nucleotides read TGTGCCAGCAGTTACTGGGCAGGGACCGAAGCACCCCTCCACTTT. Protein sequence: CASSYWAGTEAPLHF.

This rearrangement joins TRBV5-6 to TRBJ1-3; TRBD1 might be the D (5 bases). Trimming took 0 bases from V and 2 from J, leaving 12 bases between them. The CDR3 has 16 residues. From germline, CDR1 is SGHDT and CDR2 YYEEEE. CDR3 protein: CASSLVDREPGNTIYF. Written as DNA, the CDR3 is TGTGCCAGCAGCTTGGTTGACAGAGAACCTGGAAACACCATATATTTT.

V is TRBV4-3 and J is TRBJ2-2, with D possibly TRBD1 on 5 matching bases. Trimming took off 0 bases at V and 6 bases at J, with 11 bases between the two ends. The CDR3 is 15 amino acids. CDR1 LGHNA and CDR2 YSLEER come from the germline V gene. For the CDR3, the DNA is TGCGCCAGCAGCCAAGATGCGGAGACAGCCGGGGAGCTGTTTTTT. Translation: CASSQDAETAGELFF.

The J gene is TRBJ2-2, the V gene TRBV9; 14 nucleotides match TRBD2. The CDR3 runs to 17 residues. Germline CDR1 SGDLS, CDR2 YYNGEE. Trimming cost V 3 bases and J 5 bases; bases outside gene matches: 6. CDR3 nucleotide sequence: TGTGCCAGCAGCGCACCGGGACTAGCGGGAGTTACCGGGGAGCTGTTTTTT. This gives the protein CASSAPGLAGVTGELFF.

This clone was observed once. The chain employs TRBV6-6 and TRBJ2-2; 7 bases line up with TRBD2. With 0 bases clipped from V and 5 bases from J, the junction kept 6 bases outside the gene matches. The CDR3 runs to 16 residues. Germline CDR1 reads MNHNY; CDR2 reads SVGAGI (reference sequence). This chain's CDR3 is CASSYSRSGGTGELFF. The CDR3 DNA reads as TGTGCCAGCAGTTACTCGAGGTCGGGGGGTACCGGGGAGCTGTTTTTT.